The next 5 T cell receptor beta chains were all read from a single sample in a study of beta chain features in type 1 diabetes. Study-wide results and caveats: Type 1 diabetes patients had moderately but significantly shorter TCRB CDR3s in all four CD4+ subsets.

Their cognate antigens are unknown. Every isolated RNA sample was fully reverse transcribed, so sequencing captured expressed TCRB transcripts. Produced via immunoSEQ multiplex PCR; TCRdb's table is partial and in-frame only. The sample includes 500,000 to 650,000 clones, roughly 12% of them seen just once. What was sequenced was naive CD4+ T cells from blood. Receptor source: a man aged 25-45 years with type 1 diabetes.

The rearrangement joins TRBV7-3 to TRBJ1-3, with D uncertain. The germline V gene encodes CDR1 SGHTA and CDR2 FQGTGA. The ends were cut back, 0 bases at V and 3 bases at J, with 3 bases in the middle. The CDR3 is 13 residues long. The CDR3 coding sequence is TGTGCCAGCAGCTTAACGGATGGAAACACCATATATTTT. Amino acid sequence: CASSLTDGNTIYF.

The chain has TRBV7-8 and TRBJ2-4; 7 bases are shared with TRBD1. Trimming at V came to 6 bases and at J to 3 bases, leaving 2 bases not matched to a gene. This CDR3 comprises 13 residues. Germline V gene data show CDR1 as SGHVS and CDR2 as FQNEAQ. CDR3 protein: CASRRDSKNIQYF. DNA of the CDR3: TGTGCCAGCAGAAGGGACAGCAAAAACATTCAGTACTTC. Full variable domain (missing parts from reference TRBV7-8 and TRBJ2-4): GAGVSQSPRYKVAKRGQDVALRCDPISGHVSLFWYQQALGQGPEFLTYFQNEAQLDKSGLPSDRFFAERPEGSVSTLKIQRTQQEDSAVYLCASRRDSKNIQYFGAGTRLSVL.

The chain couples TRBV7-9 to TRBJ1-5; no firm D call. V gave up 5 bases and J gave up 9 bases, with 11 bases separating them. CDR3 length: 12 amino acids. Looked up from germline, CDR1 is SEHNR and CDR2 is FQNEAQ (reference sequence). The CDR3 is CASSQDRSPQHF. DNA of the CDR3: TGTGCCAGCAGCCAAGACCGTTCGCCCCAGCATTTT.

V and J are TRBV11-3 and TRBJ2-3, with 8 nucleotides matching TRBD1. Germline CDR1 reads SGHNT; CDR2 reads YENEEA. The CDR3 is made up of 15 amino acids. Unmatched junction bases numbered 6, after V lost 3 bases and J lost 4 bases. The CDR3 bases are TGTGCCAGCAGCTTTCAGGGGGCTTTATCAGATACGCAGTATTTT. Its protein product is CASSFQGALSDTQYF. The variable domain in full, with the rest retrieved from reference TRBV11-3 and TRBJ2-3, is EAGVVQSPRYKIIEKKQPVAFWCNPISGHNTLYWYLQNLGQGPELLIRYENEEAVDDSQLPKDRFSAERLKGVDSTLKIQPAELGDSAVYLCASSFQGALSDTQYFGPGTRLTVL.

The chain uses TRBV6-5 and TRBJ2-1; D not certain. The CDR3 extends over 15 amino acids. Trimming removed 6 bases from V and 5 bases from J, with 17 bases in between. Germline V gene lookup returns CDR1 MNHEY and CDR2 SVGAGI. The CDR3 bases are TGTGCCAGCAGCCGCACCCGCGGTGGGAACAATGAGCAGTTCTTC. Protein: CASSRTRGGNNEQFF.